The T cell receptor (beta chain) under discussion was sequenced for a study of shared clonotypes between healthy human individuals. Looking at the study overall: CD8 memory received one plate per donor, CD8 naive two, CD4 memory three and CD4 naive three. Study-level findings and limits: Memory subsets generally showed lower estimated richness than naive subsets.

V lost 0 bases to trimming and J lost 7 bases, with 8 bases between them. CDR1 and CDR2 from the germline V gene are SGHDN and FVKESK. This CDR3 contains 13 residues. CD45RO negativity and positive selection for CCR7 defined naive CD8 cells, a population that excluded terminally differentiated effector memory CD45RA+ cells. Some clones are missing from TCRdb's copy, which holds only in-frame ones; the method was immunoSEQ multiplex PCR. Among hundreds of thousands of clones listed, about 95% were seen once. As concerns this clone: The antigen is unknown.

This receptor was taken from a woman aged 25 to 39 in good health. The sequenced sample was naive CD8+ T cells sorted from blood. V is TRBV14 and J is TRBJ2-3; D is unclear. The CDR3 sequence: CASSQDSGYTQYF. CDR3 nucleotides: TGTGCCAGCAGCCAAGATTCGGGCTATACGCAGTATTTT.